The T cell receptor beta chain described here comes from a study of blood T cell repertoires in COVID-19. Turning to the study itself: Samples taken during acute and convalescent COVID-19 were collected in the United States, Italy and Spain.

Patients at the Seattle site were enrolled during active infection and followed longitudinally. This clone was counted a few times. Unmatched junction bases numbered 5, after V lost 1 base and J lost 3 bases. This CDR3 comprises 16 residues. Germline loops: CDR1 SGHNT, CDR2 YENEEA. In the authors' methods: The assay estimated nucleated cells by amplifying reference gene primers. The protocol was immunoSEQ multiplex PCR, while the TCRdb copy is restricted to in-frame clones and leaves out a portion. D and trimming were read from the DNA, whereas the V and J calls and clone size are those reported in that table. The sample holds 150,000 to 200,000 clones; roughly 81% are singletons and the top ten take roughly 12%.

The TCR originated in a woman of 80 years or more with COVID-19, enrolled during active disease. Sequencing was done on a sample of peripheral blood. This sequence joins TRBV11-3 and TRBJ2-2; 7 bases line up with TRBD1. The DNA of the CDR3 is TGTGCCAGCAGCTTAGGACAGGGCACGGACACCGGGGAGCTGTTTTTT. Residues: CASSLGQGTDTGELFF.